In this sample, the clone carrying this TCR beta chain turned up a few times. Data came from immunoSEQ multiplex PCR; TCRdb stores just in-frame clones and leaves some out. The sample gives 150,000 to 200,000 clones, more than 85% of which show up once; roughly 3.9% is in the top ten. The source of the sample is a study of T cell responses to AZD1222 COVID-19 vaccine. In germline, CDR1 is SGHTA, CDR2 FQGNSA. The V gene lost 4 bases and the J gene lost 0 bases, with 15 bases spanning the gap. The CDR3 loop spans 16 amino acids. The chain is built from TRBV7-2 and TRBJ1-1, with D perhaps TRBD1 (5 bases). The receptor was derived from an adult in good health. The input for sequencing was peripheral blood, taken on day 0 of AZD1222 vaccination. CDR3 DNA sequence: TGTGCCAGCAGCTCCCCGCGCGACAGCATGAACACTGAAGCTTTCTTT. This codes for CASSSPRDSMNTEAFF.